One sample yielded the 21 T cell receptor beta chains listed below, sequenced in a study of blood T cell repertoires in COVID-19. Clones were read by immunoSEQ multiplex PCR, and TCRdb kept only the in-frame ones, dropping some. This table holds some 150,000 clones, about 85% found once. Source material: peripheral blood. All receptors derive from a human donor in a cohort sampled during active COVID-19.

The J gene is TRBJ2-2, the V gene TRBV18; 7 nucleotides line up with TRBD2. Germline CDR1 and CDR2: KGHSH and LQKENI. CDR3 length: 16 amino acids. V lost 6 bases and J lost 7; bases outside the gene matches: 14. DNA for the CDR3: TGTGCCAGCTCGGCTACTAGTCGGGAGGTCCTCGGGGAGCTGTTTTTT. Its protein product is CASSATSREVLGELFF.

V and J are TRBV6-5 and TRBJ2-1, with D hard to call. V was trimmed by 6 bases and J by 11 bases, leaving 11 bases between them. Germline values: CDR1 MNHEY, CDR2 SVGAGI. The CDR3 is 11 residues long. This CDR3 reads CASSRDKKQFF. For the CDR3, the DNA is TGTGCCAGCAGCCGCGACAAAAAGCAGTTCTTC.

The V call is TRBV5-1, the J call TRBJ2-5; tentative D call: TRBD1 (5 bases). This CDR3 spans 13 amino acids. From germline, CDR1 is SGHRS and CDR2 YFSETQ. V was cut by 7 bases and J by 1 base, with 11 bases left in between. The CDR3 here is CASAGLVQETQYF. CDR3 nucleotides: TGCGCCAGCGCAGGGCTAGTCCAAGAGACCCAGTACTTC.

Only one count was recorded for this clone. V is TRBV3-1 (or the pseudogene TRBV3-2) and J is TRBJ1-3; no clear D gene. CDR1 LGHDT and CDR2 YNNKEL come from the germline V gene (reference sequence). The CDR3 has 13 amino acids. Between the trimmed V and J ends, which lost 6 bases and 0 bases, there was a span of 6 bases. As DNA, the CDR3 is TGTGCCAGCAGGACAAGCTCTGGAAACACCATATATTTT. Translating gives CASRTSSGNTIYF.

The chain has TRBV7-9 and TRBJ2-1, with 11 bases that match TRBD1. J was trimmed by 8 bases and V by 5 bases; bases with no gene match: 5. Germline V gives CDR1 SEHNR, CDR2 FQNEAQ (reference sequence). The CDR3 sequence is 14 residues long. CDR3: CASSPGTGGDEQFF. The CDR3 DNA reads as TGTGCCAGCAGCCCCGGGACAGGGGGGGATGAGCAGTTCTTC.

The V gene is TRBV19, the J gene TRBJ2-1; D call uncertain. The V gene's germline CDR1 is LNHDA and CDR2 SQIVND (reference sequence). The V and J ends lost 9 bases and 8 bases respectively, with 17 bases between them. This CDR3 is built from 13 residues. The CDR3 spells CASARHTAHEQFF. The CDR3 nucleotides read TGTGCCAGCGCTCGACATACCGCCCATGAGCAGTTCTTC.

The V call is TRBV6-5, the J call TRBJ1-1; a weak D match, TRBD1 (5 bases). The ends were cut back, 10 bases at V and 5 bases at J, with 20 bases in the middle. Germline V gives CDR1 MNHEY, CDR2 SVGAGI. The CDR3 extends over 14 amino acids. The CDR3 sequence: CATSDRRGGTEAFF. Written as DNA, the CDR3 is TGTGCCACCTCGGACCGGAGGGGAGGAACTGAAGCTTTCTTT.

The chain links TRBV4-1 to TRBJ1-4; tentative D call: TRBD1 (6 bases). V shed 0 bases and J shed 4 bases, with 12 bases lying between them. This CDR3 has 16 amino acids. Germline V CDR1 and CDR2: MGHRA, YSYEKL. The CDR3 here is CASSQDAGGGNEKLFF. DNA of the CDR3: TGCGCCAGCAGCCAAGATGCGGGGGGCGGTAATGAAAAACTGTTTTTT.

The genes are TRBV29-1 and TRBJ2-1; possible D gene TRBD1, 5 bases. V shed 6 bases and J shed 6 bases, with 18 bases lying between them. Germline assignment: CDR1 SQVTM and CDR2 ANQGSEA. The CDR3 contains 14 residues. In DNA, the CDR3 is TGCAGCGTGTTACAGGTACGGCGGCCCAATGAGCAGTTCTTC. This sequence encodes CSVLQVRRPNEQFF.

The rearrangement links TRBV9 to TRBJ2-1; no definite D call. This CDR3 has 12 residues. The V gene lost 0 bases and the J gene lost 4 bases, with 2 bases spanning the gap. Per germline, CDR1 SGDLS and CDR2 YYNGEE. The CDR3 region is CASSVAYNEQFF. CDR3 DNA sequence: TGTGCCAGCAGCGTAGCATACAATGAGCAGTTCTTC. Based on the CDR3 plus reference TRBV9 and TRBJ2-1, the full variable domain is DSGVTQTPKHLITATGQRVTLRCSPRSGDLSVYWYQQSLDQGLQFLIQYYNGEERAKGNILERFSAQQFPDLHSELNLSSLELGDSALYFCASSVAYNEQFFGPGTRLTVL.

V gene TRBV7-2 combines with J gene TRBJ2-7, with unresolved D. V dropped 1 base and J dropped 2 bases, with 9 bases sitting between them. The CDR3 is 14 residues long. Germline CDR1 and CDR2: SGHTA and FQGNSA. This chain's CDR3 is CASSLGRFPYEQYF. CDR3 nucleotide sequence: TGTGCCAGCAGCTTAGGCCGGTTCCCCTACGAGCAGTACTTC.

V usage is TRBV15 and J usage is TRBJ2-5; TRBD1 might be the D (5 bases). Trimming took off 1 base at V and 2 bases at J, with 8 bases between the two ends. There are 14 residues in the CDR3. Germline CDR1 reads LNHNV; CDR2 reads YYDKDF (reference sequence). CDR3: CATSRGTSQETQYF. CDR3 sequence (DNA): TGTGCCACCAGCAGAGGGACATCACAAGAGACCCAGTACTTC.

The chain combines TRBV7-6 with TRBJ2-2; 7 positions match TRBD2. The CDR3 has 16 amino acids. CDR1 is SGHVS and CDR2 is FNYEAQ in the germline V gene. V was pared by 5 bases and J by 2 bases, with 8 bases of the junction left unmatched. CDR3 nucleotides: TGTGCCAGCAGCCCCGGGGCTAGCGGTAACACCGGGGAGCTGTTTTTT. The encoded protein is CASSPGASGNTGELFF.

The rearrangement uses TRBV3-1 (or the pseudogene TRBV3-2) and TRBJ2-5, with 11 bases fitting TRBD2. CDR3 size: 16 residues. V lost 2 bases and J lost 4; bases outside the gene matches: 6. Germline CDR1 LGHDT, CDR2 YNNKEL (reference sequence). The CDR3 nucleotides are TGTGCCAGCAGCCAAATCCTCGGACTAGCGGGAGAGACCCAGTACTTC. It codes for CASSQILGLAGETQYF.

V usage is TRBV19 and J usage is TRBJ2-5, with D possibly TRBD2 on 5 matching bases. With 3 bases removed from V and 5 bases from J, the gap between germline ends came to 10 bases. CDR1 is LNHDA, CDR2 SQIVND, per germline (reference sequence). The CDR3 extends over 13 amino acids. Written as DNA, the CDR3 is TGTGCCAGTAGTATGGGGAGTATTGAGACCCAGTACTTC. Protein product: CASSMGSIETQYF.

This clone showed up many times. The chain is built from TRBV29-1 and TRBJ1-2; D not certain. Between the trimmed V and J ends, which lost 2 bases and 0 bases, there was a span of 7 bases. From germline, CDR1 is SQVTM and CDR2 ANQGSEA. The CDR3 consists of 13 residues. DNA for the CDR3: TGCAGCGTTGAACACACAGCTAACTATGGCTACACCTTC. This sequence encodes CSVEHTANYGYTF.

The CDR3 loop is CAWSVQGPDSGAFF. CDR3 nucleotide sequence: TGTGCCTGGAGCGTACAGGGACCGGACTCAGGAGCTTTCTTT. This chain joins TRBV30 and TRBJ1-1; tentatively, D is TRBD1 (6 bases). Germline V gene sequence: CDR1 GTSNPN, CDR2 SVGIG (reference sequence). CDR3 length: 14 residues. Trimming cost V 3 bases and J 10 bases, with 21 bases left between them.

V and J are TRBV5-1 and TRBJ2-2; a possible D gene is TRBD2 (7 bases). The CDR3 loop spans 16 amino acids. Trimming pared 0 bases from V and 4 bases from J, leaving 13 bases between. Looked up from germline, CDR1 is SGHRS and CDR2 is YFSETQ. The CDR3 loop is CASSLEGGGPTGELFF. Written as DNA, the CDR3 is TGCGCCAGCAGCTTGGAAGGGGGAGGGCCCACCGGGGAGCTGTTTTTT.

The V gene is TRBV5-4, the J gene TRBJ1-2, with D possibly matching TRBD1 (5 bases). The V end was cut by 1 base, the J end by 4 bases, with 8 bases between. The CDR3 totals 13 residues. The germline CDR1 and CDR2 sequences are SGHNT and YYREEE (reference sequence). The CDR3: CASSLNRIYGYTF. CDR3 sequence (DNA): TGTGCCAGCAGCTTGAACAGGATCTATGGCTACACCTTC.

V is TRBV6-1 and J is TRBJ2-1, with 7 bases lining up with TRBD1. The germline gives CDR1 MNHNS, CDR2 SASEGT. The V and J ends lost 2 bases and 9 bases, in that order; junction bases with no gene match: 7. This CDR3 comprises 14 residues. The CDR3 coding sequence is TGTGCCAGCAGTGAAATCCGACAGGGTGGTGAGCAGTTCTTC. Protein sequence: CASSEIRQGGEQFF.

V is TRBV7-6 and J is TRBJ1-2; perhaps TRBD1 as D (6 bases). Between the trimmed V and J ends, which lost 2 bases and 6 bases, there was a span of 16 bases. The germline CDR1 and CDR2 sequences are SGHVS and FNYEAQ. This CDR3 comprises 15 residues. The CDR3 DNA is TGTGCCAGCAGCTTAAGTTGGGCGGGGGCGGATGGCTACACCTTC. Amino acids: CASSLSWAGADGYTF.